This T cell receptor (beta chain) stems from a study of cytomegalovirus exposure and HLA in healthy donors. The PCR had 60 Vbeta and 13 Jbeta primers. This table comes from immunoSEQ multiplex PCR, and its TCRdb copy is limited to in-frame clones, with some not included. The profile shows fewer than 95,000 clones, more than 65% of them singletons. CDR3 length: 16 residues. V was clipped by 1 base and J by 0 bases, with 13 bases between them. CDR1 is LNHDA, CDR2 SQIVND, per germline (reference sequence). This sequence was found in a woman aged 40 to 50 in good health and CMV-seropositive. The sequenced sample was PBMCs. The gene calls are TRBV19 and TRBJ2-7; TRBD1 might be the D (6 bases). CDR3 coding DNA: TGTGCCAGTAGTATAGCCGGAAACAGGGCCTCCTACGAGCAGTACTTC. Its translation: CASSIAGNRASYEQYF.